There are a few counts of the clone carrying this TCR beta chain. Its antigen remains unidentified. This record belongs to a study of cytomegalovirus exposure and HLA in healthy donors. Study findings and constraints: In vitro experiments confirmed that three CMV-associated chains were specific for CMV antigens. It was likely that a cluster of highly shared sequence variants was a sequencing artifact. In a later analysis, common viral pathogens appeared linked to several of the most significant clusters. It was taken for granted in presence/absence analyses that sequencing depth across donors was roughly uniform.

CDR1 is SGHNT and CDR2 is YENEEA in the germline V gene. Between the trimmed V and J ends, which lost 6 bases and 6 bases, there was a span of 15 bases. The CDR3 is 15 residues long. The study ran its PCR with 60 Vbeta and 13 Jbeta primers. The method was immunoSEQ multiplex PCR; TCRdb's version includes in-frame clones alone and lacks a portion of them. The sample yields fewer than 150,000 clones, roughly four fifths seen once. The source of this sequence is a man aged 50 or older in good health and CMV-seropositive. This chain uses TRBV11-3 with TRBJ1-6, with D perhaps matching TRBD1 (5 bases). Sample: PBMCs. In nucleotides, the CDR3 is TGTGCCAGCAGGCGCATGGGGCCGAGTAATTCACCCCTCCACTTT. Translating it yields CASRRMGPSNSPLHF.